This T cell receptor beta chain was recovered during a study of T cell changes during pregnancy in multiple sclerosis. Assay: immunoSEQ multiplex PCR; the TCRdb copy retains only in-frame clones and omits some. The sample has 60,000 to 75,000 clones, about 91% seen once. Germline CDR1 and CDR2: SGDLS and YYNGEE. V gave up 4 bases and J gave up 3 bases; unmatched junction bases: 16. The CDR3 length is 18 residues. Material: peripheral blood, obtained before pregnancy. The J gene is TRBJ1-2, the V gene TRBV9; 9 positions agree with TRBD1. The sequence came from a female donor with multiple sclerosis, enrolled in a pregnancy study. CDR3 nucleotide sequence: TGTGCCAGCAGCCTCGGACAGGGGACCTCGGAAAGAGACTATGGCTACACCTTC. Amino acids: CASSLGQGTSERDYGYTF.